Listed below are T cell receptor beta chains from one sample, sequenced in a study of blood T cell repertoires in COVID-19. The protocol was immunoSEQ multiplex PCR, while the TCRdb copy is restricted to in-frame clones and leaves out a portion. The table includes approximately 240,000 clones, approximately 80% detected once. The sample comprised peripheral blood. These receptors originate from a woman aged 40 to 50 with active or convalescent COVID-19. Both conserved end residues are part of each CDR3. A D gene is named only where the DNA matches it firmly. The size of a clone is reported for some rows only, either as once, few or many, or as a class for expanded clones.

NA,NA,TRBV28,TRBJ1-1,TGTGCCAGCAGTGGGGGGCAGGGGAGGGTGAACACTGAAGCTTTCTTT,CASSGGQGRVNTEAFF
NA,few,TRBV19,TRBJ1-6,TGTGCCAGTAGTATCCAGACAGGCGATGGTTCACCCCTCCACTTT,CASSIQTGDGSPLHF
TRBD2,NA,TRBV11-3,TRBJ2-3,TGTGCCAGCAGCTTAAAAACTAGCGGGGCGGAATACTTCACAGATACGCAGTATTTT,CASSLKTSGAEYFTDTQYF
NA,NA,TRBV4-2,TRBJ2-3,TGTGCCAGCAGCCAAGCCCCCAAGGCGGAACGCACAGATACGCAGTATTTT,CASSQAPKAERTDTQYF
NA,NA,TRBV28,TRBJ1-6,TGTGCCAGCAGTTTTTTACGCCAGAGGAATAATTCACCCCTCCACTTT,CASSFLRQRNNSPLHF
NA,NA,TRBV4-1,TRBJ1-4,TGCGCCAGCAGCCAAGGCCGCAGGGAATACACTAATGAAAAACTGTTTTTT,CASSQGRREYTNEKLFF
TRBD2,NA,TRBV20-1,TRBJ2-1,TGCAGTGCTAGTAGACTAGCGGGGGCAAGCTCCTACAATGAGCAGTTCTTC,CSASRLAGASSYNEQFF
NA,few,TRBV7-2,TRBJ2-7,TGTGCCAGCAGCCAGGGGGGCCCTCAGTACTTC,CASSQGGPQYF
NA,NA,TRBV9,TRBJ2-1,TGTGCCAGCAGCTACTCACTTGGGGGGGGCCCCTACAATGAGCAGTTCTTC,CASSYSLGGGPYNEQFF
NA,NA,TRBV28,TRBJ1-1,TGTGCCAGCAGTTTTCTCGATGGGCGGGGAGTTAGTGGAGCTTTCTTT,CASSFLDGRGVSGAFF
NA,once,TRBV6-5,TRBJ1-5,TGTGCCAGCAGTAGGGACATTGGGCAGCCCCAGCATTTT,CASSRDIGQPQHF
TRBD1,NA,TRBV4-1,TRBJ1-3,TGCGCCAGCAGCCCTAGGGACAGGGGGCCTGGAAACACCATATATTTT,CASSPRDRGPGNTIYF
NA,NA,TRBV10-1,TRBJ2-1,TGCGCCAGCAGTGAGTTCCGGGACTTGCCTAATGAGCAGTTCTTC,CASSEFRDLPNEQFF
NA,NA,TRBV5-5,TRBJ1-3,TGTGCCAGCAGCTCAGTAATGACAGGCGTCTCTGGAAACACCATATATTTT,CASSSVMTGVSGNTIYF
NA,NA,TRBV9,TRBJ1-1,TGTGCCAGCAGCGCTGGAAGCAGCTTTGGGCAGAGCAACACTGAAGCTTTCTTT,CASSAGSSFGQSNTEAFF
TRBD2,NA,TRBV28,TRBJ2-3,TGTGCCAGCAGTTTTAGACTAGCAAGGATAGATACGCAGTATTTT,CASSFRLARIDTQYF
NA,NA,TRBV4-1,TRBJ1-4,TGCGCCAGCAGCCCCATGGGGAGCGGAGAAAAACTGTTTTTT,CASSPMGSGEKLFF
NA,NA,TRBV7-8,TRBJ1-1,TGTGCCAGCAGCTTAAGACTGGGAGGGAACACTGAAGCTTTCTTT,CASSLRLGGNTEAFF
NA,NA,TRBV5-3,TRBJ2-2,TGTGCCAGAAGCTTCCAGGGGCGCCCGAACACCGGGGAGCTGTTTTTT,CARSFQGRPNTGELFF
TRBD1,NA,TRBV29-1,TRBJ1-4,TGCAGCGTTGTGGGGGACAGGGCTGAAAAACTGTTTTTT,CSVVGDRAEKLFF
NA,few,TRBV21-1,TRBJ1-1,TGTGCCAGCAGAAGAACTTCGGGGGGGGACACTGAAGCTTTCTTT,CASRRTSGGDTEAFF
NA,NA,TRBV2,TRBJ2-1,TGTGCCAGCAGCCTAGCCGTCTACAATGAGCAGTTCTTC,CASSLAVYNEQFF
NA,once,TRBV6-5,TRBJ2-5,TGTGCCAGCAGTTATTCACTTTACAGGGCCCGAACGACCCAGTACTTC,CASSYSLYRARTTQYF
TRBD1,NA,TRBV5-4,TRBJ2-1,TGTGCCAGCAGCTCACCGAAGGGGGCCTACCATGAGCAGTTCTTC,CASSSPKGAYHEQFF
NA,NA,TRBV7-9,TRBJ2-5,TGTGCCAGCAGCTTAGCGAGCCACTCTGAGACCCAGTACTTC,CASSLASHSETQYF
NA,once,TRBV28,TRBJ1-5,TGTGCCAGCAGTTTACCCGGACAGTGGAGCAATCAGCCCCAGCATTTT,CASSLPGQWSNQPQHF
NA,NA,TRBV19,TRBJ1-1,TGTGCCAGTAGCCCGGCCAAGCGGACTGAAGCTTTCTTT,CASSPAKRTEAFF
NA,NA,TRBV19,TRBJ1-1,TGTGCCAGAACCAGGGTTATGGTACCGAACACTGAAGCTTTCTTT,CARTRVMVPNTEAFF
NA,NA,TRBV9,TRBJ2-2,TGTGCCAGCAGCGGGGCATCGAACACCGGGGAGCTGTTTTTT,CASSGASNTGELFF
TRBD1,NA,TRBV5-1,TRBJ1-6,TGCGCCAGCAGCTTGAACCCGGGACAGGGAGCTGTAAATTCACCCCTCCACTTT,CASSLNPGQGAVNSPLHF
NA,NA,TRBV7-3,TRBJ2-2,TGTGCCAGCAGCCATGGCCCTAACACCGGGGAGCTGTTTTTT,CASSHGPNTGELFF
TRBD1,NA,TRBV5-5,TRBJ1-5,TGTGCCAGCAGCTTGGAAGGGGGCGGCAATCAGCCCCAGCATTTT,CASSLEGGGNQPQHF
NA,NA,TRBV29-1,TRBJ1-2,TGCAGCGTTGAAGTGGTCCAGGGTCGGTCAGACTATGGCTACACCTTC,CSVEVVQGRSDYGYTF